This T cell receptor (beta chain) is drawn from a study of CD8+CD57+ T cells in acquired aplastic anemia. It was genomic DNA that served as the template for profiling TCR beta VDJ and CDR3. From the reads, TCRdb called clonotypes with MiXCR, one entry per CDR3 protein. The table records 400,000 to 450,000 distinct CDR3 sequences, 55% to 70% of them present only once. This clonotype occurred a few times. What it recognizes is unknown. General observations from the study: The study found no significant CD8+ Simpson's diversity difference between patients and controls.

The CDR3 spans 13 residues. V dropped 9 bases and J dropped 5 bases, with 16 bases sitting between them. CDR1 is MNHEY, CDR2 SVGAGI, per germline. Sequenced input: sorted CD4+, CD8+, or CD8+CD57+ T cells (not recorded which) from PBMCs. This chain joins TRBV6-5 and TRBJ1-1, with a tentative D call TRBD1 (6 bases). The receptor was isolated from a human donor in good health, serving as a control. In nucleotides, the CDR3 is TGTGCCAGGACAGGACAGTGGGGGACTGAAGCTTTCTTT. Translated: CARTGQWGTEAFF.